What follows are 5 T cell receptor beta chains derived from one specimen sequenced in a study of regulatory T cells in long-lasting Graves disease. The time point was: newly diagnosed GD, antithyroid drugs for less than 3 months. Making the TCR library involved RNA that had been extracted from PBMCs. For TCR beta, libraries came from iRepertoire HTBI primers and Arm-PCR of CDR3 regions. TCRdb re-analysed the multiplex PCR reads in MiXCR, keeping a single row per CDR3 protein. The sample contains approximately 480,000 distinct CDR3 sequences, 15% to 20% of which appear only once. This sample was also put to use in a study of T cells in Graves' hyperthyroidism and ophthalmopathy.

Source: peripheral blood mononuclear cells (PBMCs), taken at new diagnosis, from a patient treated with antithyroid drugs. The receptor source for this set is a man aged 35-49 years with Graves disease.

This clonotype was found a few times. Its ends do not fully match the called genes, so a read error is possible. CDR3 residues: CAGSLMGLGRSYEQYF. The CDR3 DNA reads as TGTGCCGGCAGCTTGATGGGGCTCGGGCGGTCCTACGAGCAGTACTTC. This chain uses TRBV7-9 with TRBJ2-7; TRBD1 might be the D (5 bases). Germline values: CDR1 SEHNR, CDR2 FQNEAQ (reference sequence). This CDR3 has 16 residues. The full variable domain, completed using reference TRBV7-9 and TRBJ2-7, is DTGVSQNPRHKITKRGQNVTFRCDPISEHNRLYWYRQTLGQGPEFLTYFQNEAQLEKSRLLSDRFSAERPKGSFSTLEIQRTEQGDSAMYLCAGSLMGLGRSYEQYFGPGTRLTVT.

This clonotype has more than one count but fewer than ten. The chain is built from TRBV29-1 and TRBJ2-7; D is unclear. The CDR3 spans 16 residues. V lost 5 bases and J lost 3, with 23 bases in between. The germline CDR1 and CDR2 sequences are SQVTM and ANQGSEA. The CDR3, as DNA: TGCAGCGTTATTCCTGGAACAGACTTTCGGATCTACGAGCAGTACTTC. This encodes CSVIPGTDFRIYEQYF.

The rearrangement joins TRBV5-1 to TRBJ2-1; D remains unclear. The CDR3 sequence is 15 residues long. V gave up 4 bases and J gave up 9 bases, with 20 bases separating them. Germline values: CDR1 SGHRS, CDR2 YFSETQ. The CDR3 sequence is CASSLNPEPTFEQFF. The DNA of the CDR3 is TGCGCCAGCAGCCTCAATCCAGAACCTACTTTTGAGCAGTTCTTC.

The chain uses TRBV10-2 and TRBJ2-3; TRBD1 or TRBD2 may be the D gene (5 bases each). Gene TRBJ2-7 matches the end of the DNA better, so the J call may be wrong. Germline assignment: CDR1 WSHSY and CDR2 SAAADI. The CDR3 is made up of 13 amino acids. CDR3 loop: CASRDVNSYEQYF. CDR3 nucleotides: TGCGCCAGTAGGGACGTCAACTCCTACGAGCAGTACTTC.

The chain combines TRBV7-9 with TRBJ2-1, with D possibly matching TRBD2 (6 bases). This CDR3 region has 15 residues. CDR1 and CDR2 (germline): SEHNR, FQNEAQ (reference sequence). With 10 bases removed from V and 6 bases from J, the gap between germline ends came to 22 bases. The CDR3, as DNA: TGTGCCATTCCGATTTTCGGGGGAAAGGGCAATGAGCAGTTCTTC. Amino acids: CAIPIFGGKGNEQFF.